The T cell receptor beta chain under discussion was sequenced for a study of blood T cells in healthy people across ages. Primed by a sample-barcoded 5' primer and a J-beta primer mix, a second PCR proceeded for roughly 7 to 12 cycles. TCRdb passed the 5' RACE reads through MiXCR, listing each CDR3 protein once. The sample includes under 1,100,000 distinct CDR3 sequences, about 23% seen only once; the top ten take less than 0.75%. The V gene end was trimmed by 3 bases and the J gene end by 8 bases; junction bases not matched to a gene: 8. Germline lookup yields CDR1 SGHTA and CDR2 FQGNSA. The CDR3 contains 15 residues. This clonotype was detected only a few times. These data were also filed under a second study, of T cells of mothers and their children. That study adds: Mothers yielded over 9.5 million CDR3 reads, children 3 million to 3.5 million each.

Specimen: blood. This TCR was sampled from a girl aged 2 to 10 in good health. V and J are TRBV7-2 and TRBJ2-4; 9 positions match TRBD2. For the CDR3, the DNA is TGTGCCAGCAGCTTTTTAGCGGGAGAGGTAGACATTCAGTACTTC. Translated, it gives CASSFLAGEVDIQYF.